This TCR beta chain stems from a study of blood T cell repertoires in COVID-19. Study-wide background: Donors in the United States, Italy and Spain gave samples during acute or convalescent COVID-19.

The ends lost 2 bases at V and 8 bases at J; junction bases unmatched: 9. Germline values: CDR1 SGHNT, CDR2 YYREEE (reference sequence). There are 14 residues in the CDR3. In the authors' methods: Amplification of reference gene primers provided the estimated nucleated cell counts. Libraries were prepared by immunoSEQ multiplex PCR; TCRdb keeps only in-frame clonotypes and omits some of them. D and trimming were read from the DNA, whereas the V and J calls and clone size are those reported in that table. The sample contains 290,000 or so clones, about 90% of which appear only once. The chain has TRBV5-4 and TRBJ1-2; TRBD1 aligns across 7 bases. The sequence was obtained from a young man with active or convalescent COVID-19. Sequencing was done on a sample of peripheral blood. The chain's CDR3 is CASSLPLDRAGYTF. The CDR3 DNA reads TGTGCCAGCAGCTTACCGTTAGACAGGGCGGGCTACACCTTC.